This TCR beta chain came from a study of CD8 T cells in ankylosing spondylitis. A quantitative 5'-RACE method, one with molecular barcodes, was used to make TCR beta libraries. Using its own MiXCR run on the 5' RACE reads, TCRdb lists one record per CDR3 protein. The data show nearly 350,000 distinct CDR3 sequences, with 14% to 15% seen just once and about 1% held by the top ten. Sequenced: blood, either unsorted or a sorted T cell fraction (not recorded which). The receptor comes from a male donor with ankylosing spondylitis or in good health (not recorded which).

The CDR3, as DNA: TGCGCCAGCAGCTTGTTCGCCGGAGAAGCTTTCTTT. Residues: CASSLFAGEAFF. V usage is TRBV5-1 and J usage is TRBJ1-1; D is uncertain. Trimming pared 1 base from V and 8 bases from J, leaving 9 bases between. The CDR3 extends over 12 amino acids. Germline V gene sequence: CDR1 SGHRS, CDR2 YFSETQ. The whole variable domain, filled in from reference TRBV5-1 and TRBJ1-1, reads KAGVTQTPRYLIKTRGQQVTLSCSPISGHRSVSWYQQTPGQGLQFLFEYFSETQRNKGNFPGRFSGRQFSNSRSEMNVSTLELGDSALYLCASSLFAGEAFFGQGTRLTVV.